Presented here are 17 T cell receptor beta chains from one specimen sequenced in a study of early T cells in non-severe SARS-CoV-2 infection. TCRdb itself ran the 5' RACE reads through MiXCR, one entry per CDR3 protein. This sample has 20,000 or so distinct CDR3 sequences, with 5.7% found just once. This material consisted of whole blood, taken at baseline. The receptors derive from an adult who was a healthcare worker with PCR-confirmed SARS-CoV-2 infection or an uninfected control (not recorded which).

The V gene is TRBV4-3, the J gene TRBJ1-6; the match to TRBD1 covers 7 bases. This CDR3 is built from 18 residues. J lost 0 bases, V lost 4 bases, and 9 bases had no gene match. Germline values: CDR1 LGHNA, CDR2 YSLEER. DNA of the CDR3: TGCGCCAGCAGCCGCGGACAGGACGTCAGCTCCTATAATTCACCCCTCCACTTT. The encoded protein is CASSRGQDVSSYNSPLHF.

This clonotype was counted at least ten times. This chain connects TRBV5-1 to TRBJ2-7, with TRBD1 identical over 8 bases. J gave up 2 bases and V 2 bases, and 6 bases lay outside the gene matches. CDR1 is SGHRS, CDR2 YFSETQ, per germline. The CDR3 sequence is 15 residues long. CDR3 region: CASSFGDRPPYEQYF. CDR3 bases: TGCGCCAGCAGCTTTGGGGACAGGCCCCCCTACGAGCAGTACTTC. Based on the CDR3 plus reference TRBV5-1 and TRBJ2-7, the full variable domain is KAGVTQTPRYLIKTRGQQVTLSCSPISGHRSVSWYQQTPGQGLQFLFEYFSETQRNKGNFPGRFSGRQFSNSRSEMNVSTLELGDSALYLCASSFGDRPPYEQYFGPGTRLTVT.

This clonotype was observed a handful of times. CDR3 protein: CASSQDAGFASEAFF. For the CDR3, the DNA is TGCGCCAGCAGCCAAGATGCAGGGTTCGCGAGCGAAGCTTTCTTT. V gene TRBV4-3 combines with J gene TRBJ1-1; D might be TRBD1 (5 bases). The CDR3 length is 15 residues. Germline lookup yields CDR1 LGHNA and CDR2 YSLEER. V lost 0 bases and J lost 8, with 16 bases in between.

This clonotype was detected only a few times. The genes are TRBV11-2 and TRBJ2-2, with D perhaps matching TRBD2 (6 bases). Germline values: CDR1 SGHAT, CDR2 FQNNGV. The ends were cut back, 10 bases at V and 1 base at J, with 16 bases in the middle. The CDR3 runs 15 residues. The CDR3 loop reads CATGGLRRNTGELFF. The DNA for the CDR3 is TGTGCCACCGGGGGTTTGCGGAGGAACACCGGGGAGCTGTTTTTT.

This clonotype came up a few times. The chain combines TRBV20-1 with TRBJ1-2; D may be TRBD1 (6 bases). Germline V gene data show CDR1 as DFQATT and CDR2 as SNEGSKA (reference sequence). The CDR3 runs to 12 residues. Trimming left V 6 bases short and J 8 bases short, with 16 bases between. CDR3 sequence reads: CSAKPGEDGYTF. CDR3 nucleotides: TGCAGTGCAAAGCCAGGGGAGGACGGCTACACCTTC.

There are a few counts of this clonotype. V gene TRBV24-1 combines with J gene TRBJ2-1; D is undetermined. Per germline, CDR1 KGHDR and CDR2 SFDVKD. V shed 9 bases and J shed 0 bases, with 11 bases lying between them. The CDR3 loop spans 14 amino acids. The CDR3 spells CATSQSSSYNEQFF. The CDR3 DNA sequence: TGTGCCACCTCCCAGTCGAGCTCCTACAATGAGCAGTTCTTC.

This clonotype has a count of ten or more. This chain connects TRBV5-6 to TRBJ2-6, with 10 bases aligning to TRBD1. This CDR3 region has 18 residues. CDR1 and CDR2 (germline): SGHDT, YYEEEE. Trimming at V came to 3 bases and at J to 0 bases, leaving 6 bases not matched to a gene. Here the CDR3 reads CASSSGQGIYSGANVLTF. In DNA, the CDR3 is TGTGCCAGCAGCTCGGGACAGGGGATTTACTCTGGGGCCAACGTCCTGACTTTC.

J is TRBJ1-1 and V is TRBV11-2; D is uncertain. This CDR3 comprises 12 residues. Germline CDR1 SGHAT, CDR2 FQNNGV. Trimming stripped 5 bases from V and 6 bases from J, with 10 bases between. The CDR3 region is CASSHPAAEAFF. CDR3 DNA: TGTGCCAGCAGCCACCCCGCCGCTGAAGCTTTCTTT.

This clonotype was picked up many times. The V and J genes are TRBV7-2 and TRBJ2-1; 9 positions match TRBD2. Germline V gene lookup returns CDR1 SGHTA and CDR2 FQGNSA. The CDR3 consists of 15 residues. V was clipped by 5 bases and J by 4 bases; unmatched bases: 6. The CDR3 reads CASSPGTSNYNEQFF. CDR3 coding DNA: TGTGCCAGCAGCCCCGGGACTAGCAATTACAATGAGCAGTTCTTC. Using reference TRBV7-2 and TRBJ2-1 for the parts outside the CDR3, the full variable domain is GAGVSQSPSNKVTEKGKDVELRCDPISGHTALYWYRQSLGQGLEFLIYFQGNSAPDKSGLPSDRFSAERTGGSVSTLTIQRTQQEDSAVYLCASSPGTSNYNEQFFGPGTRLTVL.

This clonotype is medium-sized. This rearrangement joins TRBV6-5 to TRBJ1-2; D possibly corresponds to TRBD1 (6 bases). The CDR3 totals 14 residues. The V gene's germline CDR1 is MNHEY and CDR2 SVGAGI. V dropped 6 bases and J dropped 2 bases, with 13 bases sitting between them. CDR3 coding DNA: TGTGCCAGCAGCAAACCGACAGGCAACTATGGCTACACCTTC. Encoded protein: CASSKPTGNYGYTF.

This clonotype appeared many times. The genes are TRBV15 and TRBJ2-1; D is uncertain. This CDR3 has 15 residues. Per germline, CDR1 LNHNV and CDR2 YYDKDF (reference sequence). V lost 3 bases and J 0 bases, leaving 9 bases between the germline ends. For the CDR3, the DNA is TGTGCCACCAGCAGGGTATTTCCCTCCTACAATGAGCAGTTCTTC. It translates to CATSRVFPSYNEQFF. The full variable domain, its missing parts supplied by reference TRBV15 and TRBJ2-1, is DAMVIQNPRYQVTQFGKPVTLSCSQTLNHNVMYWYQQKSSQAPKLLFHYYDKDFNNEADTPDNFQSRRPNTSFCFLDIRSPGLGDTAMYLCATSRVFPSYNEQFFGPGTRLTVL.

This clonotype was observed many times. This chain links TRBV6-4 with TRBJ1-1, with D uncertain. Per germline, CDR1 MRHNA and CDR2 SNTAGT. Trimming left V 7 bases short and J 1 base short, with 13 bases between. This CDR3 comprises 14 residues. The CDR3 spells CASTPSPGNTEAFF. CDR3 bases: TGTGCCAGCACCCCCAGTCCGGGGAACACTGAAGCTTTCTTT.

The genes are TRBV20-1 and TRBJ1-6; D gene ambiguous. The length of the CDR3 is 14 residues. Germline V gene sequence: CDR1 DFQATT, CDR2 SNEGSKA (reference sequence). Trimming removed 3 bases at V and 3 bases at J, with 9 bases between. CDR3 DNA sequence: TGCAGTGCTAGGTCGCCAAGCTATAATTCACCCCTCCACTTT. Amino acids: CSARSPSYNSPLHF.

This clonotype was observed a few times. This chain uses TRBV7-8 with TRBJ1-1, with 8 bases fitting TRBD1. This CDR3 is 16 amino acids long. Germline V lookup: CDR1 SGHVS, CDR2 FQNEAQ. V lost 5 bases to trimming and J lost 5 bases; unmatched junction nucleotides: 13. The CDR3 DNA reads TGTGCCAGCAGCCGGCGGCGGACAGGGATGAGGACTGAAGCTTTCTTT. This codes for CASSRRRTGMRTEAFF.

By proportion, this clonotype is medium-sized. The V and J genes are TRBV10-3 and TRBJ2-1; D is perhaps TRBD1 or TRBD2 (6 bases each). CDR1 is ENHRY, CDR2 SYGVKD, per germline. V dropped 0 bases and J dropped 6 bases, with 15 bases sitting between them. This CDR3 is built from 16 residues. CDR3 DNA sequence: TGTGCCATCAGTGAGTCGAGGGGGGAGGTTGGCAATGAGCAGTTCTTC. Encoded protein: CAISESRGEVGNEQFF.

The rearrangement joins TRBV6-5 to TRBJ1-2; D uncertain. Trimming took off 2 bases at V and 13 bases at J, with 17 bases between the two ends. The CDR3 has 13 residues. Germline values: CDR1 MNHEY, CDR2 SVGAGI. The CDR3: CASSYEPETSPTF. The DNA of the CDR3 is TGTGCCAGCAGTTACGAACCGGAAACCTCTCCCACCTTC.

This clonotype occurred many times. V usage is TRBV5-5 and J usage is TRBJ2-7; D is uncertain. The CDR3 length is 14 residues. Per germline, CDR1 SGHKS and CDR2 YYEKEE (reference sequence). V lost 4 bases and J lost 9, with 20 bases in between. The CDR3 bases are TGTGCCAGCAGCGTATACAGTCTCCTACGAGGGCAGTACTTC. It specifies CASSVYSLLRGQYF.